Listed here are 26 T cell receptor beta chains from one sample, sequenced in a study of shared clonotypes between healthy human individuals. Generated by immunoSEQ multiplex PCR, the TCRdb table keeps only in-frame clones and is missing some. The sample comprises around 600,000 clones, approximately 95% of which are singletons, and around 0.12% rests with the top ten. Naive CD8 cells, CD45RO-negative and positively selected for CCR7, excluded terminally differentiated effector memory CD45RA+ cells. Material for sequencing was naive CD8+ T cells sorted from blood. The receptors stem from a woman under 40 in good health.

The gene calls are TRBV7-3 and TRBJ2-7; 11 bases fit TRBD2. V shed 0 bases, J shed 3 bases, and the junction held 1 base outside the gene matches. This CDR3 has 15 amino acids. In germline, CDR1 is SGHTA, CDR2 FQGTGA. Here the CDR3 reads CASSLTGTSGYEQYF. CDR3 DNA sequence: TGTGCCAGCAGCTTAACCGGGACTAGCGGCTACGAGCAGTACTTC.

This clone was seen a single time. The chain couples TRBV19 to TRBJ2-7; D is possibly TRBD2 (6 bases). Germline V gene lookup returns CDR1 LNHDA and CDR2 SQIVND (reference sequence). This CDR3 region has 15 residues. Trimming pared 2 bases from V and 0 bases from J, leaving 11 bases between. The CDR3 region is CASSISVGGSYEQYF. The CDR3 DNA follows: TGTGCCAGTAGTATATCGGTCGGGGGCTCCTACGAGCAGTACTTC.

This chain links TRBV5-6 with TRBJ2-1; the match to TRBD2 covers 8 bases. Germline trimming cut 2 bases from V and 5 bases from J; bases unmatched to any gene: 12. This CDR3 has 17 residues. Germline CDR1 is SGHDT and CDR2 is YYEEEE. The CDR3 loop is CASSFISSGHTDNEQFF. The DNA of the CDR3 is TGTGCCAGCAGCTTCATCTCTAGCGGGCATACTGACAATGAGCAGTTCTTC.

The chain links TRBV11-2 to TRBJ2-1, with D possibly matching TRBD2 (6 bases). V was clipped by 7 bases and J by 8 bases, with 24 bases between them. The CDR3 runs to 16 residues. Germline V lookup: CDR1 SGHAT, CDR2 FQNNGV. CDR3 nucleotides: TGTGCCAGCATTCCACTCAGCCCCGGAGGGCCCTATGAGCAGTTCTTC. Protein product: CASIPLSPGGPYEQFF.

V gene TRBV27 combines with J gene TRBJ2-5; D uncertain. The DNA end lines up better with TRBJ2-7; the J call may be wrong. The CDR3 length is 13 residues. CDR1 and CDR2 from the germline V gene are MNHEY and SMNVEV (reference sequence). Here the CDR3 DNA reads TGTGCCAGCAGTTTATCTTACTACTACGAGCAGTACTTC. It encodes CASSLSYYYEQYF.

The chain employs TRBV7-2 and TRBJ2-1, with a possible D match to TRBD2 (6 bases). Looked up from germline, CDR1 is SGHTA and CDR2 is FQGNSA. The germline V and J ends were trimmed by 5 bases and 5 bases, with 22 bases remaining between them. The CDR3 sequence is 17 residues long. The CDR3 here is CASSPRLGTGVDNEQFF. DNA of the CDR3: TGTGCCAGCAGCCCCCGGCTGGGGACGGGAGTAGACAATGAGCAGTTCTTC.

V gene TRBV29-1 combines with J gene TRBJ2-2, with TRBD2 matching 11 bases. The CDR3 length is 14 residues. After removal of 6 bases from V and 8 bases from J, the junction contained 8 bases not matched to a gene. Germline V gives CDR1 SQVTM, CDR2 ANQGSEA. CDR3 bases: TGCAGCGTGCCCCTCGGGACTAGCGGTGGGGAGCTGTTTTTT. Translated, it gives CSVPLGTSGGELFF.

The chain joins TRBV28 to TRBJ1-2; possible D gene TRBD1, 5 bases. This CDR3 spans 15 amino acids. Germline lookup yields CDR1 MDHEN and CDR2 SYDVKM. Trimming shortened V by 5 bases and J by 13 bases, and 26 bases separated the two germline ends. The CDR3, as DNA: TGTGCCAGCAGTAAAAGGGACCCCCGGGTCAAAGGTTGCACCTTC. This gives the protein CASSKRDPRVKGCTF.

This chain links TRBV27 with TRBJ2-7, with 7 bases that match TRBD2. Germline CDR1 is MNHEY and CDR2 is SMNVEV (reference sequence). The trim removed 4 bases at V and 0 bases at J, leaving 6 bases unmatched. The CDR3 is made up of 15 amino acids. Here the CDR3 reads CASSWGGEASYEQYF. Written as DNA, the CDR3 is TGTGCCAGCAGTTGGGGGGGGGAGGCCTCCTACGAGCAGTACTTC.

The chain is built from TRBV29-1 and TRBJ2-7; D unresolved. Germline V gives CDR1 SQVTM, CDR2 ANQGSEA. The CDR3 consists of 14 residues. V was pared by 0 bases and J by 0 bases, with 9 bases between. For the CDR3, the DNA is TGCAGCGTTGAAGATCAGGAGAACTCCTACGAGCAGTACTTC. It specifies CSVEDQENSYEQYF.

The CDR3 sequence is CASTLKGASTTDTQYF. CDR3 nucleotides: TGTGCCAGCACCCTGAAGGGAGCTAGCACCACAGATACGCAGTATTTT. The chain links TRBV5-6 to TRBJ2-3, with a weak D call TRBD2 (5 bases). The ends were cut back, 6 bases at V and 2 bases at J, with 19 bases in the middle. Per germline, CDR1 SGHDT and CDR2 YYEEEE. CDR3 length equals 16 residues.

This chain connects TRBV5-8 to TRBJ1-1; D possibly corresponds to TRBD1 (5 bases). V was shortened by 2 bases and J by 4 bases, with 12 bases between the two germline ends. The CDR3 contains 14 residues. Germline CDR1 SGHTS, CDR2 YDEGEE. CDR3 sequence reads: CASSFRGGGTEAFF. The CDR3 DNA reads as TGTGCCAGCAGCTTTAGGGGCGGAGGCACTGAAGCTTTCTTT.

The CDR3 sequence: CASSSPGLNSYEQYF. The CDR3 bases are TGTGCCAGCAGCTCACCGGGACTAAACTCGTACGAGCAGTACTTC. This chain uses TRBV7-9 with TRBJ2-7; TRBD2 aligns across 7 bases. This CDR3 comprises 15 residues. Germline CDR1 and CDR2: SEHNR and FQNEAQ (reference sequence). Trimming took 4 bases from V and 4 from J; bases not matched to a gene: 10.

The gene calls are TRBV7-9 and TRBJ2-7; D is possibly TRBD1 (6 bases). V was shortened by 5 bases and J by 5 bases, with 19 bases between the two germline ends. The CDR3 sequence is 15 residues long. Germline V gene data show CDR1 as SEHNR and CDR2 as FQNEAQ (reference sequence). The CDR3 DNA reads TGTGCCAGCAGCCCCGGACAGTCGCCCCACCACGAGCAGTACTTC. It yields the protein CASSPGQSPHHEQYF.

The DNA of the CDR3 is TGTGCCAGCAATATACTAGCGGGAGGTGTTAGTCGCGAGCAGTACTTC. Protein: CASNILAGGVSREQYF. The chain has TRBV28 and TRBJ2-7; TRBD2 matches at 12 bases. The CDR3 totals 16 residues. J was trimmed by 6 bases and V by 7 bases; bases with no gene match: 13. CDR1 and CDR2 (germline): MDHEN, SYDVKM.

V gene TRBV7-9 combines with J gene TRBJ1-2; no clear D gene. Germline V gene lookup returns CDR1 SEHNR and CDR2 FQNEAQ (reference sequence). V was cut by 2 bases and J by 6 bases, with 10 bases left in between. The CDR3 has 13 amino acids. The CDR3 reads CASSLFMVDGYTF. The CDR3, as DNA: TGTGCCAGCAGCTTATTCATGGTCGATGGCTACACCTTC. Supplemented by reference TRBV7-9 and TRBJ1-2, the full variable domain reads DTGVSQNPRHKITKRGQNVTFRCDPISEHNRLYWYRQTLGQGPEFLTYFQNEAQLEKSRLLSDRFSAERPKGSFSTLEIQRTEQGDSAMYLCASSLFMVDGYTFGSGTRLTVV.

The J gene is TRBJ1-2, the V gene TRBV28, with TRBD1 matching over 8 bases. Looked up from germline, CDR1 is MDHEN and CDR2 is SYDVKM. The CDR3 runs 14 residues. The V gene end was trimmed by 1 base and the J gene end by 3 bases; junction bases not matched to a gene: 1. This CDR3 reads CASSLSGGDYGYTF. DNA of the CDR3: TGTGCCAGCAGTTTATCAGGGGGCGACTATGGCTACACCTTC.

This rearrangement joins TRBV7-9 to TRBJ2-7; D might be TRBD1 or TRBD2, each matching 5 bases. Trimming cost V 7 bases and J 1 base, with 11 bases left between them. The CDR3 runs 13 residues. Looked up from germline, CDR1 is SEHNR and CDR2 is FQNEAQ (reference sequence). The CDR3 spells CASNWDASYEQYF. CDR3 coding DNA: TGTGCCAGCAACTGGGACGCTTCCTACGAGCAGTACTTC.

The chain uses TRBV29-1 and TRBJ2-1; maybe TRBD2 (5 bases). This CDR3 is 13 amino acids long. Trimming shortened V by 0 bases and J by 10 bases, and 13 bases separated the two germline ends. Germline values: CDR1 SQVTM, CDR2 ANQGSEA. The CDR3 is CSVEDHRRGEQFF. As DNA, the CDR3 is TGCAGCGTTGAAGACCATAGACGAGGGGAGCAGTTCTTC.

The rearrangement links TRBV27 to TRBJ2-7; 7 bases agree with TRBD1. The J segment lost 2 bases and the V segment lost 6 bases, leaving 4 bases of the junction unmatched. The CDR3 runs 13 residues. From germline, CDR1 is MNHEY and CDR2 SMNVEV (reference sequence). The CDR3 protein is CASRQGPTYEQYF. The CDR3 DNA sequence: TGTGCCAGCAGACAGGGGCCAACCTACGAGCAGTACTTC.

This rearrangement joins TRBV4-2 to TRBJ2-3; D is ambiguous. The V gene's germline CDR1 is LGHNA and CDR2 YNFKEQ. The CDR3 is made up of 14 amino acids. Trimming took off 0 bases at V and 4 bases at J, with 8 bases between the two ends. The DNA of the CDR3 is TGTGCCAGCAGCCAAGATTTTGGGGCAGATACGCAGTATTTT. Residues: CASSQDFGADTQYF.

V gene TRBV27 combines with J gene TRBJ2-4, with 12 nucleotides matching TRBD2. The germline V gene encodes CDR1 MNHEY and CDR2 SMNVEV (reference sequence). The CDR3 length is 20 residues. V was pared by 1 base and J by 0 bases, with 10 bases of the junction left unmatched. The CDR3 DNA reads as TGTGCCAGCAGTTTATTCGTCTCTAGCGGGAGGGGTCTAGCCAAAAACATTCAGTACTTC. Translating it yields CASSLFVSSGRGLAKNIQYF.

This clone turned up a few times. The rearrangement uses TRBV5-1 and TRBJ1-4; D is unresolved. Germline V gives CDR1 SGHRS, CDR2 YFSETQ. The V and J ends lost 0 bases and 8 bases respectively, with 2 bases between them. This CDR3 spans 11 amino acids. CDR3 region: CASSLGEKLFF. The CDR3 DNA sequence: TGCGCCAGCAGCTTGGGGGAAAAACTGTTTTTT.

The V and J genes are TRBV11-1 and TRBJ2-7; 10 nucleotides align to TRBD2. The CDR3 sequence is 15 residues long. Germline CDR1 is SGHAT and CDR2 is FQDESV (reference sequence). The V and J ends lost 0 bases and 2 bases, in that order; junction bases with no gene match: 1. The CDR3 region has the DNA TGTGCCAGCAGCTTAGCAGCGGGAGGGCCCTACGAGCAGTACTTC. Translation: CASSLAAGGPYEQYF.

V gene TRBV5-8 combines with J gene TRBJ2-1; D is possibly TRBD1 or TRBD2 (5 bases each). Trimming left V 2 bases short and J 8 bases short, with 11 bases between. Germline V gives CDR1 SGHTS, CDR2 YDEGEE. The CDR3 covers 13 residues. As DNA, the CDR3 is TGTGCCAGCAGCTTCGGGACCTCGGATGAGCAGTTCTTC. This sequence encodes CASSFGTSDEQFF.

The chain carries TRBV2 and TRBJ2-2; possible D gene TRBD2, 6 bases. This CDR3 contains 13 residues. Deletions cut 8 bases from V and 4 bases from J, with 11 bases between. Germline values: CDR1 SNHLY, CDR2 FYNNEI. DNA for the CDR3: TGTGCCAGCGGGGGGTCGGGCACCGGGGAGCTGTTTTTT. Its translation is CASGGSGTGELFF.